The 32 T cell receptor beta chains below all came from one sample that was sequenced in a study of cytomegalovirus exposure and HLA in healthy donors. Primers for the PCR totalled 60 Vbeta and 13 Jbeta. Data came from immunoSEQ multiplex PCR; TCRdb stores just in-frame clones and leaves some out. The table includes more than 95,000 clones, 69% detected once. The sequenced sample was PBMCs. Receptors originate from a man aged 25 to 40 in good health and CMV-seronegative.

The chain joins TRBV15 to TRBJ2-7; 14 bases line up with TRBD2. The CDR3 is 17 amino acids. CDR1 LNHNV and CDR2 YYDKDF come from the germline V gene (reference sequence). Losses at the gene ends were 3 bases for V and 2 bases for J; bases not matched to a gene: 6. DNA for the CDR3: TGTGCCACCAGCAGGCCGGGACTAGCGGGAGTTCCCTACGAGCAGTACTTC. The encoded protein is CATSRPGLAGVPYEQYF.

Worth noting for this clone: The junction shows a germline mismatch at one end, possibly a read error. Other DNA variants within this sample encode the same CDR3. The genes are TRBV6-1 and TRBJ1-3; TRBD1 matches 9 bases. The CDR3 has 15 amino acids. From germline, CDR1 is MNHNS and CDR2 SASEGT. CDR3 sequence (DNA): TGTGCCAGCAGGCGGACAGGGGACTCTGGAAACACCATATATTTC. Encoded protein: CASRRTGDSGNTIYF.

The rearrangement uses TRBV27 and TRBJ2-7; weak D call: TRBD2 (5 bases). V shed 4 bases and J shed 4 bases, with 14 bases lying between them. Germline CDR1 is MNHEY and CDR2 is SMNVEV (reference sequence). The CDR3 consists of 14 residues. CDR3 nucleotides: TGTGCCAGCAGTTCAGGTGGGAGTAGGTACGAGCAGTACTTC. Its protein is CASSSGGSRYEQYF.

The CDR3 nucleotides are TGTGCCAGCAGTGGAACCGGGACTAGCGCGTACAATGAGCAGTTCTTC. Translation: CASSGTGTSAYNEQFF. The rearrangement joins TRBV7-2 to TRBJ2-1; 10 bases agree with TRBD2. CDR3 length equals 16 residues. Trimming cost V 6 bases and J 4 bases; bases outside gene matches: 9. CDR1 is SGHTA and CDR2 is FQGNSA in the germline V gene. The variable domain in full, completed from reference TRBV7-2 and TRBJ2-1, reads GAGVSQSPSNKVTEKGKDVELRCDPISGHTALYWYRQSLGQGLEFLIYFQGNSAPDKSGLPSDRFSAERTGGSVSTLTIQRTQQEDSAVYLCASSGTGTSAYNEQFFGPGTRLTVL.

This clone was seen a single time. The chain has TRBV9 and TRBJ2-3; 10 nucleotides match TRBD2. After removal of 0 bases from V and 3 bases from J, the junction contained 10 bases not matched to a gene. The CDR3 consists of 18 residues. Germline V gives CDR1 SGDLS, CDR2 YYNGEE. Written as DNA, the CDR3 is TGTGCCAGCAGCGTAGACCCATCTAGCGGGAGAGTGACAGATACGCAGTATTTT. Its translation: CASSVDPSSGRVTDTQYF.

This chain links TRBV30 with TRBJ2-5; tentative D call: TRBD1 (5 bases). CDR3 length: 14 residues. Deletions cut 0 bases from V and 1 base from J, with 9 bases between. From germline, CDR1 is GTSNPN and CDR2 SVGIG (reference sequence). The DNA for the CDR3 is TGTGCCTGGAGTGTTCCAGGGCTCCAAGAGACCCAGTACTTC. Amino acids: CAWSVPGLQETQYF.

The J gene is TRBJ2-1, the V gene TRBV2; D may be TRBD1 (5 bases). CDR3 length: 15 residues. Trimming pared 3 bases from V and 6 bases from J, leaving 15 bases between. The germline CDR1 and CDR2 sequences are SNHLY and FYNNEI. The DNA of the CDR3 is TGTGCCAGCAGTGACAGTGAAGGGGCAGGCAATGAGCAGTTCTTC. Its translation: CASSDSEGAGNEQFF. The full variable domain, rest sourced from reference TRBV2 and TRBJ2-1, is EPEVTQTPSHQVTQMGQEVILRCVPISNHLYFYWYRQILGQKVEFLVSFYNNEISEKSEIFDDQFSVERPDGSNFTLKIRSTKLEDSAMYFCASSDSEGAGNEQFFGPGTRLTVL.

The V and J genes are TRBV5-1 and TRBJ2-7; D ambiguous. Trimming shortened V by 1 base and J by 3 bases, and 8 bases separated the two germline ends. The CDR3 has 13 residues. CDR1 and CDR2 (germline): SGHRS, YFSETQ. This chain's CDR3 is CASSLLGVYEQYF. DNA of the CDR3: TGCGCCAGCAGCTTGCTAGGCGTCTACGAGCAGTACTTC.

Of note for this clone: This sample also contains other DNA sequences that code for the same CDR3. The genes are TRBV7-3 and TRBJ2-7, with 9 bases lining up with TRBD2. After removal of 2 bases from V and 4 bases from J, the junction contained 6 bases not matched to a gene. The germline gives CDR1 SGHTA, CDR2 FQGTGA. The length of the CDR3 is 15 residues. In nucleotides, the CDR3 is TGTGCCAGCAGCTTACTCGCGGGAGGGCCGTACGAGCAGTACTTC. Translation gives CASSLLAGGPYEQYF. The complete variable domain, with remaining parts taken from reference TRBV7-3 and TRBJ2-7, reads GAGVSQTPSNKVTEKGKYVELRCDPISGHTALYWYRQSLGQGPEFLIYFQGTGAADDSGLPNDRFFAVRPEGSVSTLKIQRTERGDSAVYLCASSLLAGGPYEQYFGPGTRLTVT.

The chain recombines TRBV4-1 with TRBJ2-7, with D unclear. Germline loops: CDR1 MGHRA, CDR2 YSYEKL. The length of the CDR3 is 13 residues. V gave up 4 bases and J gave up 4 bases, with 11 bases separating them. The CDR3 DNA reads as TGCGCCAGCAGCCCGAAGGAGCATTACGAGCAGTACTTC. This translates into CASSPKEHYEQYF.

J is TRBJ2-1 and V is TRBV19, with 12 positions matching TRBD2. There are 15 residues in the CDR3. Looked up from germline, CDR1 is LNHDA and CDR2 is SQIVND (reference sequence). The V segment lost 8 bases and the J segment 6 bases; nucleotides outside the gene matches: 8. The CDR3 loop is CASSGASGRANEQFF. The CDR3 DNA is TGTGCCAGTTCAGGGGCTAGCGGGAGGGCCAATGAGCAGTTCTTC.

The V call is TRBV27, the J call TRBJ1-4; a possible D gene is TRBD1 (5 bases). The V end lost 1 base, the J end lost 0 bases, and 6 bases lay between the germline ends. The germline gives CDR1 MNHEY, CDR2 SMNVEV (reference sequence). The CDR3 contains 15 residues. The CDR3 reads CASSLWGATNEKLFF. CDR3 coding DNA: TGTGCCAGCAGTTTATGGGGGGCAACTAATGAAAAACTGTTTTTT.

The V call is TRBV6-1, the J call TRBJ2-7, with TRBD1 identical over 7 bases. There are 15 residues in the CDR3. V lost 2 bases, J lost 2 bases, and 6 bases stayed unmatched. From germline, CDR1 is MNHNS and CDR2 SASEGT. In DNA form, the CDR3 reads TGTGCCAGCAGTGAAAGGACAGGCCCCCCCTACGAGCAGTACTTC. Its translation is CASSERTGPPYEQYF.

The CDR3 nucleotides are TGCAGCGTTGACCAGGCGAACACTGAAGCTTTCTTT. Protein: CSVDQANTEAFF. The rearrangement joins TRBV29-1 to TRBJ1-1; no definite D call. V shed 3 bases and J shed 1 base, with 6 bases lying between them. CDR1 is SQVTM, CDR2 ANQGSEA, per germline. There are 12 residues in the CDR3.

This clone was found a few times. The V and J genes are TRBV25-1 and TRBJ2-2, with a tentative D call TRBD1 (5 bases). The CDR3 totals 14 residues. CDR1 MGHDK and CDR2 SYGVNS come from the germline V gene. The V end was cut by 8 bases, the J end by 5 bases, with 15 bases between. The CDR3 here is CASSGPKGTGELFF. CDR3 bases: TGTGCCAGCTCCGGACCGAAGGGGACCGGGGAGCTGTTTTTT.

The chain uses TRBV4-2 and TRBJ2-1, with 7 positions matching TRBD2. This CDR3 has 14 amino acids. Germline values: CDR1 LGHNA, CDR2 YNFKEQ. V lost 2 bases to trimming and J lost 8 bases; unmatched junction nucleotides: 6. CDR3 in amino acids: CASSQPGGTYEQFF. The CDR3 DNA reads as TGTGCCAGCAGCCAACCGGGAGGTACGTATGAGCAGTTCTTC.

A few counts support this clone. The chain uses TRBV11-2 and TRBJ2-1; tentatively, D is TRBD2 (6 bases). The V end was cut by 5 bases, the J end by 4 bases, with 15 bases between. CDR3 length: 15 residues. Germline CDR1 and CDR2: SGHAT and FQNNGV. The CDR3 nucleotides read TGTGCCAGCAGCAGGCCCGGGACTCGTTACAATGAGCAGTTCTTC. As protein: CASSRPGTRYNEQFF.

The chain uses TRBV6-5 and TRBJ1-2, with 7 positions matching TRBD1. CDR1 and CDR2 from the germline V gene are MNHEY and SVGAGI. Trimming removed 6 bases from V and 0 bases from J; junction bases left unmatched: 4. The CDR3 is made up of 14 amino acids. The CDR3 here is CASRTGTANYGYTF. The CDR3 region has the DNA TGTGCCAGCAGAACAGGGACAGCTAACTATGGCTACACCTTC.

The chain joins TRBV7-2 to TRBJ1-3, with D perhaps matching TRBD1 (5 bases). Trimming pared 5 bases from V and 1 base from J, leaving 6 bases between. Germline values: CDR1 SGHTA, CDR2 FQGNSA. The CDR3 totals 13 residues. This chain's CDR3 is CASSGTSGNTIYF. The CDR3 DNA sequence: TGTGCCAGCAGCGGGACTTCTGGAAACACCATATATTTT.

The CDR3 sequence: CACRTGYGEAFF. In DNA form, the CDR3 reads TGTGCCTGCCGGACAGGGTACGGTGAAGCTTTCTTT. The chain is built from TRBV30 and TRBJ1-1; TRBD1 matches 8 bases. Losses at the gene ends were 6 bases for V and 7 bases for J; bases not matched to a gene: 7. The germline CDR1 and CDR2 sequences are GTSNPN and SVGIG (reference sequence). This CDR3 is built from 12 residues.

This clone was counted only a few times. The chain has TRBV4-3 and TRBJ1-3; 7 bases are a match to TRBD1. The CDR3 is made up of 17 amino acids. Germline trimming cut 1 base from V and 4 bases from J; bases unmatched to any gene: 10. Germline V gene data show CDR1 as LGHNA and CDR2 as YSLEER. As DNA, the CDR3 is TGCGCCAGCAGCCAAGCACGGCTTGCAGGGGGGGGAAACACCATATATTTT. Translated, it gives CASSQARLAGGGNTIYF.

The V and J genes are TRBV5-6 and TRBJ1-4; 9 bases fit TRBD1. From germline, CDR1 is SGHDT and CDR2 YYEEEE. V was pared by 0 bases and J by 0 bases, with 9 bases of the junction left unmatched. The CDR3 length is 19 residues. The CDR3 DNA reads TGTGCCAGCAGCTTGGCCAGGACAGGGGAACAAGCAACTAATGAAAAACTGTTTTTT. Translation gives CASSLARTGEQATNEKLFF.

J is TRBJ2-7 and V is TRBV30; D is ambiguous. The CDR3 length is 13 residues. Germline CDR1 reads GTSNPN; CDR2 reads SVGIG (reference sequence). Deletions cut 0 bases from V and 3 bases from J, with 9 bases between. CDR3 sequence reads: CAWSVGQNYEQYF. CDR3 nucleotides: TGTGCCTGGAGTGTTGGGCAGAACTACGAGCAGTACTTC.

J is TRBJ1-1 and V is TRBV7-8; 7 bases map to TRBD1. The V segment lost 5 bases and the J segment 1 base; nucleotides outside the gene matches: 4. CDR3 size: 14 residues. Germline V gives CDR1 SGHVS, CDR2 FQNEAQ. The CDR3 protein is CASSTQGSNTEAFF. The CDR3 region has the DNA TGTGCCAGCAGCACACAGGGGTCGAACACTGAAGCTTTCTTT.

The J gene is TRBJ1-2, the V gene TRBV5-5; 8 nucleotides align to TRBD1. The CDR3 is 15 amino acids. Germline lookup yields CDR1 SGHKS and CDR2 YYEKEE (reference sequence). The trim removed 4 bases at V and 6 bases at J, leaving 11 bases unmatched. CDR3 protein: CASSGVDRGGDGYTF. CDR3 bases: TGTGCCAGCAGCGGGGTAGACAGGGGCGGGGATGGCTACACCTTC.

The chain is built from TRBV5-1 and TRBJ2-2; 8 bases are a match to TRBD1. This CDR3 is built from 15 residues. V lost 4 bases, J lost 3 bases, and 5 bases stayed unmatched. Germline-derived CDR1 and CDR2 are SGHRS and YFSETQ. CDR3 loop: CASSPGTGHTGELFF. CDR3 DNA: TGCGCCAGCAGCCCCGGGACAGGACACACCGGGGAGCTGTTTTTT. Full variable domain (remainder filled in from reference TRBV5-1 and TRBJ2-2): KAGVTQTPRYLIKTRGQQVTLSCSPISGHRSVSWYQQTPGQGLQFLFEYFSETQRNKGNFPGRFSGRQFSNSRSEMNVSTLELGDSALYLCASSPGTGHTGELFFGEGSRLTVL.

The table lists this clone with a count of one. V and J are TRBV4-2 and TRBJ2-3; 9 bases line up with TRBD2. This CDR3 is 17 amino acids long. CDR1 and CDR2 from the germline V gene are LGHNA and YNFKEQ. V lost 0 bases, J lost 0 bases, and 4 bases stayed unmatched. CDR3 DNA sequence: TGTGCCAGCAGCCAAGAAGAGGGGACTAGCAGCACAGATACGCAGTATTTT. It specifies CASSQEEGTSSTDTQYF.

The J gene is TRBJ1-2, the V gene TRBV28; a possible D gene is TRBD1 (5 bases). The CDR3 contains 14 residues. V lost 7 bases, J lost 3 bases, and 15 bases lay in between. Germline CDR1 and CDR2: MDHEN and SYDVKM. The CDR3 sequence is CASNSQGADYGYTF. The CDR3, as DNA: TGTGCCAGCAATAGTCAGGGCGCAGACTATGGCTACACCTTC.

The J gene is TRBJ1-1, the V gene TRBV5-1, with TRBD1 identical over 7 bases. CDR1 is SGHRS, CDR2 YFSETQ, per germline. The CDR3 sequence is 17 residues long. After removal of 0 bases from V and 3 bases from J, the junction contained 11 bases not matched to a gene. The CDR3 loop is CASSLGGLTGSDTEAFF. The CDR3 DNA is TGCGCCAGCAGCTTGGGGGGATTGACAGGGAGCGACACTGAAGCTTTCTTT.

This clone was observed once. The V call is TRBV10-1, the J call TRBJ1-5; no reliable D call. Germline assignment: CDR1 WNHNN and CDR2 SYGVQD (reference sequence). The CDR3 spans 16 residues. V lost 11 bases, J lost 0 bases, and 20 bases lay in between. The CDR3 region is CAGAVTDGYSNQPQHF. CDR3 nucleotides: TGCGCCGGAGCAGTAACCGACGGCTATAGCAATCAGCCCCAGCATTTT.

The J gene is TRBJ2-5, the V gene TRBV9, with D unclear. The V gene lost 5 bases and the J gene lost 1 base, with 9 bases spanning the gap. This CDR3 is 13 amino acids long. Germline V gives CDR1 SGDLS, CDR2 YYNGEE. This CDR3 reads CASSTGSQETQYF. The CDR3 DNA is TGTGCCAGCAGTACCGGGTCCCAAGAGACCCAGTACTTC.

This chain connects TRBV7-5 to TRBJ2-5; the DNA was not compared with TRBD2, the D call given in the table. TRBV7-5 is an annotated pseudogene. The CDR3 has 15 amino acids. The CDR3, as DNA: TGTGCCTCATTCGGCCTAGCGGGAAAGGTAGAGACCCAGTACTTC. Its protein product is CASFGLAGKVETQYF.